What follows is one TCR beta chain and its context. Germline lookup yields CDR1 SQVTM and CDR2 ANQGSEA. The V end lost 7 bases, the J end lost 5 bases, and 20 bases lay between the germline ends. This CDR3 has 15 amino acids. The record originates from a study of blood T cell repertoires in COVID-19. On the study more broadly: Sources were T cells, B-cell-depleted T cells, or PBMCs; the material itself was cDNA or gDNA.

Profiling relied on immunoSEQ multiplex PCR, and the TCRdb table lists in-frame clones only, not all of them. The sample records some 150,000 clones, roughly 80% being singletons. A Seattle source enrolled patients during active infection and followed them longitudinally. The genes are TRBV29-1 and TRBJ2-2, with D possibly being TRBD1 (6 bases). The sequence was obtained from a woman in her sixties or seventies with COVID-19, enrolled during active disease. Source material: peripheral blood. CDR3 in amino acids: CSASGGGPQTGELFF. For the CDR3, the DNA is TGCAGCGCCAGCGGTGGGGGCCCCCAAACCGGGGAGCTGTTTTTT.